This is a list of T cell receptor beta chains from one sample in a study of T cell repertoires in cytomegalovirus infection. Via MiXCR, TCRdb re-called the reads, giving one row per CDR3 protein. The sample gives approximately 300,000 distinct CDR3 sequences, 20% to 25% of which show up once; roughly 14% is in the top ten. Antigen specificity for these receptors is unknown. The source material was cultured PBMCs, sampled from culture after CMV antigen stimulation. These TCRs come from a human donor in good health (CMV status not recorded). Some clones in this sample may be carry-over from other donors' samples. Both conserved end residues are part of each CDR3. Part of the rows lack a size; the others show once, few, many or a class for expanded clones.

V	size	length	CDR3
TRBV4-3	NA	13	CASSRGQGHGYTF
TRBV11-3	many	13	CASSAASNTEAFF
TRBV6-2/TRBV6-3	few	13	CASSYAAGSEAFF
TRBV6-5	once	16	CASSYSSGSNYNEQFF
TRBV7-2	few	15	CASSLDGNRGGIQYF
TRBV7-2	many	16	CASSSGPGTAGYGYTF
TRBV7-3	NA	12	CARTGRNQPQHF
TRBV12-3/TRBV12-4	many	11	CASSAYNEQFF
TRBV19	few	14	CASSRGQTLKTQFF
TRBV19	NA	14	CASSTPGRRGGYTF
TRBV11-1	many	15	CASSPTSGRYNEQFF
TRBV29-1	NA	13	CSVRPSRGYEQYF
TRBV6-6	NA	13	CASSRPTVYEQYF
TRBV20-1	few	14	CSAPDGGMGYGYTF
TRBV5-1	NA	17	CASSYISGTSGYNEQFF
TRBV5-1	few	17	CASSLAPQGPGANVLTF
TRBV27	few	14	CASSSTSSGNTIYF
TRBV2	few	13	CASSGGLFDEQFF
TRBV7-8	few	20	CASSLAFSSGSMRAKNIQYF
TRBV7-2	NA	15	CASRNEREGVDTQYF
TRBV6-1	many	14	CASSEGQGAWGYTF
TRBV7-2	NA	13	CASSGGMGNEQFF
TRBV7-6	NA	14	CASSFAGQGGEQYF
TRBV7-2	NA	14	CASNWRADSYEQYF
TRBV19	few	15	CASSSAGGPNNEQFF
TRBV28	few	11	CASSSNIRLHF
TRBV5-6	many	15	CASSLITSGSNEQFF
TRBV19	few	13	CASSIRGASLAFF